Following are 18 T cell receptor beta chains from one sample sequenced in a study of CD8 T cells in ankylosing spondylitis. TCRdb reprocessed the 5' RACE reads via MiXCR and lists one record per CDR3 protein. The sample lists 300,000 to 350,000 distinct CDR3 sequences, roughly 14% occurring once. The source material was blood, either unsorted or a sorted T cell fraction (not recorded which). These receptors were collected from a male donor with ankylosing spondylitis or in good health (not recorded which).

The V call is TRBV29-1, the J call TRBJ2-4, with 8 bases fitting TRBD1. The CDR3 runs to 17 residues. The germline V gene has CDR1 SQVTM and CDR2 ANQGSEA. V was clipped by 4 bases and J by 1 base; unmatched bases: 12. The CDR3 here is CSVGLGQDFGAKNIQYF. CDR3 DNA sequence: TGCAGCGTTGGGTTGGGACAGGATTTTGGGGCCAAAAACATTCAGTACTTC.

The table lists this clonotype with a few counts. The V call is TRBV28, the J call TRBJ1-4; unclear D gene. CDR3 length equals 14 residues. Germline CDR1 and CDR2: MDHEN and SYDVKM. Trimming removed 3 bases from V and 8 bases from J, with 13 bases in between. CDR3 sequence (DNA): TGTGCCAGCAGTTTCAGCTGGGCGGGCGAAAAACTGTTTTTT. Amino acids: CASSFSWAGEKLFF.

This chain joins TRBV29-1 and TRBJ2-7, with D perhaps TRBD1 or TRBD2 (6 bases each). In germline, CDR1 is SQVTM, CDR2 ANQGSEA. Trimming stripped 0 bases from V and 7 bases from J, with 10 bases between. The CDR3 is 12 residues long. CDR3 bases: TGCAGCGTTGAAGATGGAGGGGGTGAGCAGTACTTC. Protein sequence: CSVEDGGGEQYF.

The rearrangement uses TRBV7-2 and TRBJ1-6; D uncertain. The CDR3 runs to 14 residues. Trimming pared 10 bases from V and 5 bases from J, leaving 15 bases between. Germline V gene sequence: CDR1 SGHTA, CDR2 FQGNSA. The CDR3 loop is CATSFYTNNSPLHF. CDR3 sequence (DNA): TGTGCCACTTCCTTCTACACAAATAATTCACCCCTCCACTTT.

The table lists this clonotype with a few counts. This chain connects TRBV7-9 to TRBJ2-2; D is unresolved. Germline values: CDR1 SEHNR, CDR2 FQNEAQ (reference sequence). Trimming removed 1 base from V and 1 base from J, with 4 bases in between. This CDR3 is 14 amino acids long. The CDR3: CASSLGMNTGELFF. In nucleotides, the CDR3 is TGTGCCAGCAGCTTAGGGATGAACACCGGGGAGCTGTTTTTT.

This clonotype has only a few counts. The J gene is TRBJ2-2, the V gene TRBV12-3 or TRBV12-4; 8 positions agree with TRBD2. Trimming removed 6 bases from V and 0 bases from J; junction bases left unmatched: 3. The CDR3 contains 15 residues. CDR3 region: CASRNSGTNTGELFF. The CDR3 DNA is TGTGCCAGCAGGAATAGCGGGACGAACACCGGGGAGCTGTTTTTT.

This clonotype turned up a few times. V gene TRBV20-1 combines with J gene TRBJ1-2, with 7 positions matching TRBD1. The CDR3 spans 14 residues. Germline CDR1 reads DFQATT; CDR2 reads SNEGSKA (reference sequence). The junction had 7 bases not matched to a gene; V was cut back by 6 bases and J by 0 bases. The CDR3 region is CSAPGQNPNYGYTF. The CDR3 nucleotides read TGCAGTGCACCGGGACAGAATCCTAACTATGGCTACACCTTC.

The gene calls are TRBV6-1 and TRBJ2-2; 9 bases align to TRBD2. CDR1 is MNHNS and CDR2 is SASEGT in the germline V gene. The CDR3 extends over 15 amino acids. The V and J ends lost 4 bases and 7 bases, in that order; junction bases with no gene match: 7. CDR3 residues: CASSGGTSRNGELFF. CDR3 bases: TGTGCCAGCAGTGGCGGGACTAGCAGGAACGGGGAGCTGTTTTTT.

This clonotype was found a few times. This sequence joins TRBV12-3 or TRBV12-4 and TRBJ2-3; D perhaps matches TRBD2 (6 bases). V lost 5 bases, J lost 13 bases, and 19 bases lay in between. This CDR3 is 13 amino acids long. CDR3 sequence reads: CASSPTGSPEEYF. Here the CDR3 DNA reads TGTGCCAGCAGTCCAACCGGGAGCCCAGAGGAGTATTTT.

This clonotype was recorded a few times. The chain joins TRBV2 to TRBJ2-7, with unresolved D. The V end was cut by 3 bases, the J end by 4 bases, with 4 bases between. The CDR3 has 11 residues. The germline V gene encodes CDR1 SNHLY and CDR2 FYNNEI. CDR3: CASSDRYEQYF. CDR3 bases: TGTGCCAGCAGTGATAGGTACGAGCAGTACTTC.

This chain uses TRBV29-1 with TRBJ1-1; no clear D. This CDR3 is built from 13 residues. The V gene lost 5 bases and the J gene lost 3 bases, with 13 bases spanning the gap. CDR1 is SQVTM, CDR2 ANQGSEA, per germline. The DNA for the CDR3 is TGCAGCGTTCGTTACAATGGGGACACTGAAGCTTTCTTT. It encodes CSVRYNGDTEAFF.

This rearrangement joins TRBV7-9 to TRBJ2-1; the D gene is possibly TRBD2 (5 bases). The germline gives CDR1 SEHNR, CDR2 FQNEAQ (reference sequence). This CDR3 has 15 residues. The germline V and J ends were trimmed by 3 bases and 2 bases, with 11 bases remaining between them. Written as DNA, the CDR3 is TGTGCCAGCAGCTTGACGGGGAGAACCTACAATGAGCAGTTCTTC. It translates to CASSLTGRTYNEQFF.

The rearrangement links TRBV2 to TRBJ2-1; 12 nucleotides align to TRBD2. Germline V gives CDR1 SNHLY, CDR2 FYNNEI. Trimming at V came to 6 bases and at J to 7 bases, leaving 10 bases not matched to a gene. This CDR3 spans 16 amino acids. The CDR3 protein is CASSDPGLAGTNEQFF. The CDR3 DNA sequence: TGTGCCAGCAGCGATCCTGGACTAGCGGGGACTAATGAGCAGTTCTTC.

This clonotype was detected only a few times. J is TRBJ1-3 and V is TRBV7-9; D not certain. Deletions cut 5 bases from V and 3 bases from J, with 8 bases between. CDR3 size: 13 residues. In germline, CDR1 is SEHNR, CDR2 FQNEAQ (reference sequence). CDR3 coding DNA: TGTGCCAGCAGCCCATCAGGTGGAAACACCATATATTTT. It specifies CASSPSGGNTIYF.

This sequence joins TRBV4-2 and TRBJ2-3; D not certain. The germline V gene has CDR1 LGHNA and CDR2 YNFKEQ. The CDR3 runs to 13 residues. The V and J ends lost 4 bases and 7 bases respectively, with 12 bases between them. CDR3 residues: CASSRSDLNTQYF. DNA of the CDR3: TGTGCCAGCAGCCGCAGCGATTTAAATACGCAGTATTTT.

To note about this clonotype: Given a much more abundant clone one base away, this may be a read error. The V gene is TRBV3-1, the J gene TRBJ2-3; perhaps TRBD2 as D (7 bases). The germline gives CDR1 LGHDT, CDR2 YNNKEL (reference sequence). This CDR3 contains 15 residues. CDR3 sequence: CATSQGGGDTDTQYF. CDR3 DNA sequence: TGTGCCACCAGCCAAGGAGGGGGGGACACAGATACGCAGTATTTT.

This clonotype was counted at least ten times. V is TRBV12-3 or TRBV12-4 and J is TRBJ1-1; perhaps TRBD1 as D (5 bases). The CDR3 totals 15 residues. Trimming shortened V by 4 bases and J by 0 bases, and 12 bases separated the two germline ends. The chain's CDR3 is CASSSAGTVNTEAFF. CDR3 bases: TGTGCCAGCAGTTCAGCCGGGACGGTGAACACTGAAGCTTTCTTT.

This clonotype was seen more than once but under ten times. The rearrangement links TRBV12-3 or TRBV12-4 to TRBJ2-2, with TRBD2 matching 12 bases. The length of the CDR3 is 19 residues. V lost 2 bases to trimming and J lost 5 bases; unmatched junction nucleotides: 12. The CDR3 sequence is CASSLPKLAGGHNTGELFF. DNA for the CDR3: TGTGCCAGCAGTTTACCCAAACTAGCGGGAGGCCACAATACCGGGGAGCTGTTTTTT.